In its sample, the clone carrying this T cell receptor beta chain was seen many times. Its specificity is not known. The data are from a study of spatial heterogeneity in lung cancer. Overall study findings and caveats: Whereas they appeared in blood less at follow-up, ubiquitous expanded tumor TCRs appeared there more at resection.

The CDR3 spans 14 residues. Trimming took off 7 bases at V and 2 bases at J, with 12 bases between the two ends. From germline, CDR1 is SNHLY and CDR2 FYNNEI. As to time point: sample taken at primary tumor resection. The donor population consisted of approximately 68 patients with untreated, early-stage non-small cell lung cancer. Unsorted whole RNA samples from tumor, nontumor lung or frozen PBMC were sequenced. Each TCR cDNA molecule carried a unique molecular identifier. TCRdb reprocessed the 5' RACE reads with MiXCR, giving one entry per CDR3 protein. The sample holds about 8,600 distinct CDR3 sequences, 3.5% to 5.5% seen once.

The origin of this receptor is a male donor with early-stage non-small cell lung cancer. V is TRBV2 and J is TRBJ1-3; maybe TRBD1 (5 bases). The sample was PBMCs, taken at surgery. For the CDR3, the DNA is TGTGCCAGCAATCTGGGAGGGGCTGGAAACACCATATATTTT. Translating gives CASNLGGAGNTIYF.